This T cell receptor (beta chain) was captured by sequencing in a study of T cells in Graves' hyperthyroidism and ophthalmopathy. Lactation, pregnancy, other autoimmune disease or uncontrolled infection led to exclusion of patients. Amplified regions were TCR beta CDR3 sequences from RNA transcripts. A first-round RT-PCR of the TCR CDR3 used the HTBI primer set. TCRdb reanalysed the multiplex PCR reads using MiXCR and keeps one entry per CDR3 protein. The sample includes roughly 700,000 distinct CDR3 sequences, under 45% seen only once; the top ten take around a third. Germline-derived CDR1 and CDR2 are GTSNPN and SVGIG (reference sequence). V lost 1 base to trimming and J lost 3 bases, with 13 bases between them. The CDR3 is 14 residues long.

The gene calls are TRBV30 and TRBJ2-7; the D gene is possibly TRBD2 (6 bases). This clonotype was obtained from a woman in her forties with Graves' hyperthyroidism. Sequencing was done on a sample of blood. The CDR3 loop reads CAWSGSLAYYEQYF. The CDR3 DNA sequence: TGTGCCTGGAGTGGCTCTCTAGCGTACTACGAGCAGTACTTC.